Reported below is one TCR beta chain. Its antigen is unidentified. The sample originates from a study of T cell responses to AZD1222 COVID-19 vaccine. Broader study findings: The study found Spike-specific TCR breadth and depth rose after two AZD1222 doses. Donors skewed white British and female; clonal diversity was possibly underestimated. All repertoire sampling was performed exclusively after the peak T cell response.

The repertoire was sequenced with immunoSEQ multiplex PCR; TCRdb's copy has only in-frame clones and lacks some. The table records around 180,000 clones, about nine tenths of them present only once. CDR1 SNHLY and CDR2 FYNNEI come from the germline V gene. The V segment lost 7 bases and the J segment 4 bases; nucleotides outside the gene matches: 19. The CDR3 has 18 residues. V usage is TRBV2 and J usage is TRBJ1-2; 9 nucleotides align to TRBD1. The input for sequencing was peripheral blood, taken on day 0 of AZD1222 vaccination. The clonotype originates from an adult in good health. CDR3 nucleotide sequence: TGTGCCAGCAACCTCTTCGGAGGGACAGGGTCCTCGAGCTATGGCTACACCTTC. Its protein is CASNLFGGTGSSSYGYTF.